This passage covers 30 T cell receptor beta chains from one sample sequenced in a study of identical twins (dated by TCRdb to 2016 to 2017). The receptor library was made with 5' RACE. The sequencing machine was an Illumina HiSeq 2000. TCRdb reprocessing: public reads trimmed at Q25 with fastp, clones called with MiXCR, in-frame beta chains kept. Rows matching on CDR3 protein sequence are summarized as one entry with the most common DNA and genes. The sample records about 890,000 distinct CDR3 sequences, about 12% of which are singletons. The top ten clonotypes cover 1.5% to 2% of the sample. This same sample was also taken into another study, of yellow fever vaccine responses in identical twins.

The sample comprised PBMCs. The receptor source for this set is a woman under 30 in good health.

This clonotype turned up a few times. Written as DNA, the CDR3 is TGTGCCAGCAGCTTAGGGTTTGGGGCTGGGGCCAACGTCCTGACTTTC. It encodes CASSLGFGAGANVLTF. The chain carries TRBV7-2 and TRBJ2-6; D unresolved. Germline CDR1 and CDR2: SGHTA and FQGNSA. V lost 1 base, J lost 2 bases, and 9 bases lay in between. The CDR3 is made up of 16 amino acids. The full variable domain, rest sourced from reference TRBV7-2 and TRBJ2-6, is GAGVSQSPSNKVTEKGKDVELRCDPISGHTALYWYRQSLGQGLEFLIYFQGNSAPDKSGLPSDRFSAERTGGSVSTLTIQRTQQEDSAVYLCASSLGFGAGANVLTFGAGSRLTVL.

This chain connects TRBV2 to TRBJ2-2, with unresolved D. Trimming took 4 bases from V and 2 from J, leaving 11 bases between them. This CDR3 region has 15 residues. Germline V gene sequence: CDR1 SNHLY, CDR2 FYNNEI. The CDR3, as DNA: TGTGCCAGCAGTGTGTCTCTGACAAACACCGGGGAGCTGTTTTTT. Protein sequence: CASSVSLTNTGELFF.

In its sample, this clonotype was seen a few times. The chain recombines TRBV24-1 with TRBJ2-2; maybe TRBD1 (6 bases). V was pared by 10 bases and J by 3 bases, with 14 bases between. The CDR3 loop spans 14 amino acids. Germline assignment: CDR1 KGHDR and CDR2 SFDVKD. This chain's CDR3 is CATKMGADTGELFF. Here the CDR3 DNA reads TGTGCCACAAAAATGGGGGCTGACACCGGGGAGCTGTTTTTT.

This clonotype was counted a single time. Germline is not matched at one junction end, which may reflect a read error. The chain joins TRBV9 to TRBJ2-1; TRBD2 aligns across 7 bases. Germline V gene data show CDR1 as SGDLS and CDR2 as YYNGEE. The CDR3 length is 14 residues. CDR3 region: CASGGEGSYIEQFF. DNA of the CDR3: TGTGCCAGCGGAGGGGAGGGCTCCTACATTGAGCAGTTCTTC.

CDR3 protein: CASSPLIGTNTGELFF. CDR3 DNA: TGCGCCAGCAGCCCCCTGATAGGGACGAACACCGGGGAGCTGTTTTTT. The gene calls are TRBV5-1 and TRBJ2-2; D is ambiguous. In germline, CDR1 is SGHRS, CDR2 YFSETQ. The length of the CDR3 is 16 residues. Deletions cut 4 bases from V and 0 bases from J, with 13 bases between.

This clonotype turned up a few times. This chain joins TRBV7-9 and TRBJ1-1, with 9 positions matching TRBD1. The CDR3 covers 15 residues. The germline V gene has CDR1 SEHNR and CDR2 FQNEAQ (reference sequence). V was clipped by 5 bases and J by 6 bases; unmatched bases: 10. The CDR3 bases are TGTGCCAGCAGCACCTACTACAGGGGGCGCGCTGAAGCTTTCTTT. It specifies CASSTYYRGRAEAFF.

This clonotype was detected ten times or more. This CDR3 reads CSARASGHTDTQYF. The DNA for the CDR3 is TGCAGTGCTAGGGCCAGCGGCCACACAGATACGCAGTATTTT. The chain links TRBV20-1 to TRBJ2-3; tentatively, D is TRBD2 (5 bases). The CDR3 sequence is 14 residues long. CDR1 is DFQATT, CDR2 SNEGSKA, per germline (reference sequence). Trimming left V 3 bases short and J 2 bases short, with 12 bases between.

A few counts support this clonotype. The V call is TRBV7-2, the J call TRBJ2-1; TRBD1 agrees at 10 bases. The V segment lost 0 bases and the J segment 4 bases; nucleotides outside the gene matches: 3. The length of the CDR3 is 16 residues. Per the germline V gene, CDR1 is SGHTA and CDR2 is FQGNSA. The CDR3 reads CASSLAGQGWYNEQFF. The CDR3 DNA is TGTGCCAGCAGCTTAGCGGGACAGGGGTGGTACAATGAGCAGTTCTTC.

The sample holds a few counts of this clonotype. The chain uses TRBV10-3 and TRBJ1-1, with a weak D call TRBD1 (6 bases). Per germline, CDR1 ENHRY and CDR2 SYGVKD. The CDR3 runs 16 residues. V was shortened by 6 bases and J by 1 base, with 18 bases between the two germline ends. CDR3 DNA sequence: TGTGCCATCAGCCCTGCGGGTAGGGGGACGAACACTGAAGCTTTCTTT. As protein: CAISPAGRGTNTEAFF.

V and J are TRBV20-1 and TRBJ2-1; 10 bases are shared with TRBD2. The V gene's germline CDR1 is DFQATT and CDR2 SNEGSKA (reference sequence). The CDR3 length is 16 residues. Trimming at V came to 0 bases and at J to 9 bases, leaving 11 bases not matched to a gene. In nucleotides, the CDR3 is TGCAGTGCTAGAGATAGGCGCCTAGCGGGGGTGGGTGAGCAGTTCTTC. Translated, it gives CSARDRRLAGVGEQFF.

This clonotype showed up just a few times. The CDR3 DNA reads as TGCAGTGGTCAGGACAGGGAGGGCAATCAGCCCCAGCATTTT. Protein product: CSGQDREGNQPQHF. V and J are TRBV20-1 and TRBJ1-5; 8 bases are a match to TRBD1. The length of the CDR3 is 14 residues. Germline V CDR1 and CDR2: DFQATT, SNEGSKA (reference sequence). V shed 7 bases, J shed 2 bases, and the junction held 7 bases outside the gene matches.

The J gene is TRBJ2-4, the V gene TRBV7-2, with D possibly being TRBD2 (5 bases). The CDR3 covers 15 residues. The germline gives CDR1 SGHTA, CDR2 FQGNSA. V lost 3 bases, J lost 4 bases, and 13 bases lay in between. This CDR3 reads CASSFPNGKKNIQYF. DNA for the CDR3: TGTGCCAGCAGCTTCCCCAACGGGAAAAAAAACATTCAGTACTTC.

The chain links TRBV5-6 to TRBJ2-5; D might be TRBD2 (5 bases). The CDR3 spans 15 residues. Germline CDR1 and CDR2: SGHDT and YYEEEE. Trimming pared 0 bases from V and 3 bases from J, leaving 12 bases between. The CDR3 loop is CASSLVSGSEETQYF. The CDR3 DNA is TGTGCCAGCAGCTTGGTTTCGGGGTCCGAAGAGACCCAGTACTTC.

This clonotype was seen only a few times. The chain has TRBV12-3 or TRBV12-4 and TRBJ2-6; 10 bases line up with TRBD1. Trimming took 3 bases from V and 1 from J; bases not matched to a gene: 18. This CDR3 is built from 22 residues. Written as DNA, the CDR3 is TGTGCCAGCAGTTTCCGGAGTACCGGGCGACAGGGGGCGCGGTCTGGGGCCAACGTCCTGACTTTC. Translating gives CASSFRSTGRQGARSGANVLTF.

CDR3 sequence (DNA): TGTGCCAGCAGTCGACTTAGCGGGGGGAAACATTGGGGTGAGCAGTTCTTC. Its protein product is CASSRLSGGKHWGEQFF. The chain is built from TRBV6-2 or TRBV6-3 and TRBJ2-1; 10 bases agree with TRBD2. CDR3 length: 17 amino acids. Losses at the gene ends were 5 bases for V and 9 bases for J; bases not matched to a gene: 16. Germline assignment: CDR1 MNHEY and CDR2 SVGEGT.

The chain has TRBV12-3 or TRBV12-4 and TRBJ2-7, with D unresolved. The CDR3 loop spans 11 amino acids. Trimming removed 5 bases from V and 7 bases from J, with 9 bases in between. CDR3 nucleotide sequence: TGTGCCAGCAGTGGTACGGGTGAGCAGTACTTC. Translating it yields CASSGTGEQYF.

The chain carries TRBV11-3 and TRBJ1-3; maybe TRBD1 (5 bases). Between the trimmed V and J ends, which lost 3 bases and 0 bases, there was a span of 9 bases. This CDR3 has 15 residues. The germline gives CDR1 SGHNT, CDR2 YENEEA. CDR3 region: CASSFQGGSGNTIYF. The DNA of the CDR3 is TGTGCCAGCAGCTTCCAGGGCGGCTCTGGAAACACCATATATTTT.

The CDR3 nucleotides read TGTGCCAGCAGCCAAACAGGGGGCGGATTAGATACGCAGTATTTT. This encodes CASSQTGGGLDTQYF. The chain carries TRBV27 and TRBJ2-3; the match to TRBD1 covers 9 bases. This CDR3 has 15 amino acids. V shed 6 bases and J 5 bases; nucleotides not matched to a gene: 9. The germline gives CDR1 MNHEY, CDR2 SMNVEV (reference sequence).

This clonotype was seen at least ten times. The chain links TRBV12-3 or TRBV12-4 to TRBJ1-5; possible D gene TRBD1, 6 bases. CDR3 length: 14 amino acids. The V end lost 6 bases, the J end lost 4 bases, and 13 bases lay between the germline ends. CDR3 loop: CASSFRGGNQPQHF. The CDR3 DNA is TGTGCCAGCAGCTTCAGGGGAGGTAATCAGCCCCAGCATTTT.

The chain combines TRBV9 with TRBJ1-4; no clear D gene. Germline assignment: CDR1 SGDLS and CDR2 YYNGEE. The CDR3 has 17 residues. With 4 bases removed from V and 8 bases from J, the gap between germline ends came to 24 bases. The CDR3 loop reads CASSPPQTGQLPEKLFF. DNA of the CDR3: TGTGCCAGCAGCCCACCCCAAACTGGGCAGCTCCCGGAAAAACTGTTTTTT.

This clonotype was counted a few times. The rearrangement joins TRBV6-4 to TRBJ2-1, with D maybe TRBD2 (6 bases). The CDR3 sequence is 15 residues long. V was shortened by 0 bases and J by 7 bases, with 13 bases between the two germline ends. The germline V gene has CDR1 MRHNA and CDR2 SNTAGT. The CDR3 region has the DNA TGTGCCAGCAGTGACTCTTGGGGGGAGTGGAATGAGCAGTTCTTC. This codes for CASSDSWGEWNEQFF.

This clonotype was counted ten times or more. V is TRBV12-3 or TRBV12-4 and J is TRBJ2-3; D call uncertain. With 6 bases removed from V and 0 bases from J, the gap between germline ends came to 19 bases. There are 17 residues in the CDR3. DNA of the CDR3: TGTGCCAGCAGCCCCGGGTCCCATTTTGAAAGCACAGATACGCAGTATTTT. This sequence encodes CASSPGSHFESTDTQYF.

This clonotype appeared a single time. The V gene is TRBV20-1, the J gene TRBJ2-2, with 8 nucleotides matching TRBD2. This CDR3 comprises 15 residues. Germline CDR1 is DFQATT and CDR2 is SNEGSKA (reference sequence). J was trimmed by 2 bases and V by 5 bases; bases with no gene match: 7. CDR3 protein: CSAYIAGTNTGELFF. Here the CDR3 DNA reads TGCAGTGCTTACATAGCGGGGACTAACACCGGGGAGCTGTTTTTT.

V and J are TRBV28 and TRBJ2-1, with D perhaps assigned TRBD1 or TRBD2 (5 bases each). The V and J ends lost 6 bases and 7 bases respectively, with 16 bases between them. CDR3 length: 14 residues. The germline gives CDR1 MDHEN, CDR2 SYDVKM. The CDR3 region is CASSGTPMGNEQFF. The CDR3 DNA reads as TGTGCCAGCAGCGGGACCCCGATGGGGAATGAGCAGTTCTTC.

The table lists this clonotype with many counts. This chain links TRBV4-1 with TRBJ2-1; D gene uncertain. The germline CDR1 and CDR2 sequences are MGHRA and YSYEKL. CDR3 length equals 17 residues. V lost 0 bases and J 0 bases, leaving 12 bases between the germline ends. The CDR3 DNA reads TGCGCCAGCAGCCAAGATCCAAGCGCCACCTCCTACAATGAGCAGTTCTTC. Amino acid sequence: CASSQDPSATSYNEQFF.

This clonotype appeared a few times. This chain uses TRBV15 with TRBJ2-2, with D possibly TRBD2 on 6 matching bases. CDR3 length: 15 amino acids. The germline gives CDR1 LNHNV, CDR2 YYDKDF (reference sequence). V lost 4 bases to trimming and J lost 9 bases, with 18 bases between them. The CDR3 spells CATSTNQEGTRELFF. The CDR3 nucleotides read TGTGCCACCAGCACCAACCAGGAGGGGACGAGGGAGCTGTTTTTT. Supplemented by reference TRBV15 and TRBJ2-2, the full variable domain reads DAMVIQNPRYQVTQFGKPVTLSCSQTLNHNVMYWYQQKSSQAPKLLFHYYDKDFNNEADTPDNFQSRRPNTSFCFLDIRSPGLGDTAMYLCATSTNQEGTRELFFGEGSRLTVL.

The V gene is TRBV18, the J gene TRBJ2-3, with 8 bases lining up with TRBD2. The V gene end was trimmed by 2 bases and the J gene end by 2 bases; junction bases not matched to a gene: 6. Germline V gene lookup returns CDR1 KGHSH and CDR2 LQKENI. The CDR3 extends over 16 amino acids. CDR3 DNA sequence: TGTGCCAGCTCACCAGTAGCGGGATATAACACAGATACGCAGTATTTT. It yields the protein CASSPVAGYNTDTQYF.

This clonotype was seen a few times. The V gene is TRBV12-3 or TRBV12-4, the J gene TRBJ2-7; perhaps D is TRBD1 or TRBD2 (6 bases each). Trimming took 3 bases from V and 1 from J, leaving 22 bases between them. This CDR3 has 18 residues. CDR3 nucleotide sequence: TGTGCCAGCAGTTTGCCGGCCGGGGGCCTGGGGGGTTCCTACGAGCAGTACTTC. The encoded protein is CASSLPAGGLGGSYEQYF.

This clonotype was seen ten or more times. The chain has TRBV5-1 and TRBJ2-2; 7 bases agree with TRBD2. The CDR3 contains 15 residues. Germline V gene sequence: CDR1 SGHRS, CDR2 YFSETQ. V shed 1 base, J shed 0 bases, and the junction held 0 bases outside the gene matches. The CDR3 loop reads CASSLRGANTGELFF. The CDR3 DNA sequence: TGCGCCAGCAGCTTGCGGGGGGCGAACACCGGGGAGCTGTTTTTT.

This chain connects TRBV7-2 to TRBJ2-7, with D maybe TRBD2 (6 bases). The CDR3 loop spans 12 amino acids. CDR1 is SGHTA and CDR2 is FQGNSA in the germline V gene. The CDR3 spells CAQEGFGYEQYV. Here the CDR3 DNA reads TGTGCGCAGGAGGGGTTCGGCTACGAGCAGTACGTC.